This record concerns one TCR beta chain sequence. This record comes from a study of technical replicates of blood from four donors. Data came from immunoSEQ multiplex PCR; TCRdb stores just in-frame clones and leaves some out. The table records tens of thousands of clones, roughly 98% of them present only once. Germline V CDR1 and CDR2: SGHDN, FVKESK. V lost 0 bases and J lost 6, with 22 bases in between. This CDR3 comprises 18 residues. The receptor comes from a human donor in good health. The chain couples TRBV14 to TRBJ2-3, with D unclear. Specimen: T cells isolated from PBMCs. CDR3 residues: CASSQERRYSILLDTQYF. The CDR3 region has the DNA TGTGCCAGCAGCCAAGAAAGGCGGTATAGTATACTGTTGGATACGCAGTATTTT. The full variable domain, with the rest looked up from reference TRBV14 and TRBJ2-3, is EAGVTQFPSHSVIEKGQTVTLRCDPISGHDNLYWYRRVMGKEIKFLLHFVKESKQDESGMPNNRFLAERTGGTYSTLKVQPAELEDSGVYFCASSQERRYSILLDTQYFGPGTRLTVL.